This TCR beta chain was captured by sequencing in a study of blood T cell repertoires in COVID-19. About the research overall: PBMCs, B-cell-depleted T cells, or T cells provided the cDNA or gDNA that made up the material.

The CDR3 runs to 18 residues. The germline gives CDR1 SGHAT, CDR2 FQNNGV. Unmatched junction bases numbered 7, after V lost 0 bases and J lost 0 bases. Data came from immunoSEQ multiplex PCR; TCRdb stores just in-frame clones and leaves some out. The sample has about 440,000 clones, about 85% seen once. Sequencing used PBMCs or T cells enriched from blood (not recorded which). The origin of this receptor is a woman aged 18-29 years with acute COVID-19. The chain carries TRBV11-2 and TRBJ2-1; 8 bases agree with TRBD1. CDR3 in DNA: TGTGCCAGCAGCTTAGATTGGGGGACAGGTCGCTCCTACAATGAGCAGTTCTTC. This encodes CASSLDWGTGRSYNEQFF. Variable domain in full (rest from reference TRBV11-2 and TRBJ2-1): EAGVAQSPRYKIIEKRQSVAFWCNPISGHATLYWYQQILGQGPKLLIQFQNNGVVDDSQLPKDRFSAERLKGVDSTLKIQPAKLEDSAVYLCASSLDWGTGRSYNEQFFGPGTRLTVL.